Listed here is a single TCR beta chain. Its matching antigen is unknown. Compared with germline, one end of the junction differs, possibly owing to a read error. TCRdb re-analysed the multiplex PCR reads in MiXCR, keeping a single row per CDR3 protein. The repertoire includes 20,000 to 25,000 distinct CDR3 sequences, under 60% of them detected once, and 14% sits in the top ten. The data were taken from a study of breast tumors, draining lymph nodes, adjacent tissues. Study-wide results and limits: Tumor TCR diversity was below lymph nodes but above nontumor tissue. Data fit most tumor T cells coming from lymph node, expanding in tumor. Tumor T cell lymph node origin was a supported hypothesis, not proven.

The CDR3 is 15 amino acids. The rearrangement links TRBV12-3 or TRBV12-4 to TRBJ2-7, with a weak D call TRBD1 (5 bases). The clonotype originates from a female donor with breast cancer. Some clones in this sample may be carry-over from other donors' samples. The sequencing input was breast tumor tissue. The DNA for the CDR3 is TGTGCCAGCAGTTCCCGGACACAATCCACCTACGGGCAGTACTTC. The encoded protein is CASSSRTQSTYGQYF.